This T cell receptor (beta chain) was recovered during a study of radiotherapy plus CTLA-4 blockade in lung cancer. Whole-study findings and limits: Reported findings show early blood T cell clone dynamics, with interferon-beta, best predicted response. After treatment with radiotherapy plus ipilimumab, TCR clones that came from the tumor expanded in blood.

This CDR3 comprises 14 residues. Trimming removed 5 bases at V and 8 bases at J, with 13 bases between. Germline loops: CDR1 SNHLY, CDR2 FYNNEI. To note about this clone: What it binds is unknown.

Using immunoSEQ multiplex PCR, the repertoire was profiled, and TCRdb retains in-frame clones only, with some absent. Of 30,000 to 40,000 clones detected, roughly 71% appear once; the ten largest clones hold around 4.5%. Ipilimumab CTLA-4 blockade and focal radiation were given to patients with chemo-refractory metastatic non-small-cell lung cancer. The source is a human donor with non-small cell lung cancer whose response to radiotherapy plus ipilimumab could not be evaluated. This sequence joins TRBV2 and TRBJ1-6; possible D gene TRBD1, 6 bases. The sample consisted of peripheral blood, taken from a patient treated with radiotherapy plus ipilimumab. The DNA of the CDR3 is TGTGCCAGCAGTCGAGGGGCAGGGGATTCACCCCTCCACTTT. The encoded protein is CASSRGAGDSPLHF. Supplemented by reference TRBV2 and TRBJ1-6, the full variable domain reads EPEVTQTPSHQVTQMGQEVILRCVPISNHLYFYWYRQILGQKVEFLVSFYNNEISEKSEIFDDQFSVERPDGSNFTLKIRSTKLEDSAMYFCASSRGAGDSPLHFGNGTRLTVT.